This TCR beta chain was identified during a study of T cell responses to AZD1222 COVID-19 vaccine. Findings and limits, study-wide: Spike was spanned by vaccine-associated CD4 TCRs, which were dominant at 160-218 and 743-854.

To note about this clone: Its antigen is currently unknown.

Produced via immunoSEQ multiplex PCR; TCRdb's table is partial and in-frame only. Counted here are 100,000 to 150,000 clones, approximately 85% occurring once; the ten biggest clones make up around 6.2%. Trimming at V came to 5 bases and at J to 2 bases, leaving 2 bases not matched to a gene. CDR3 length: 14 residues. Germline lookup yields CDR1 SEHNR and CDR2 FQNEAQ (reference sequence). The sequence was collected from an adult in good health. This chain connects TRBV7-9 to TRBJ2-3; 9 bases are shared with TRBD2. This material consisted of peripheral blood, taken on day 0 of AZD1222 vaccination. The CDR3 sequence: CASSERGATDTQYF. The CDR3 DNA follows: TGTGCCAGCAGCGAGCGGGGGGCCACAGATACGCAGTATTTT. Full variable domain (missing parts from reference TRBV7-9 and TRBJ2-3): DTGVSQNPRHKITKRGQNVTFRCDPISEHNRLYWYRQTLGQGPEFLTYFQNEAQLEKSRLLSDRFSAERPKGSFSTLEIQRTEQGDSAMYLCASSERGATDTQYFGPGTRLTVL.